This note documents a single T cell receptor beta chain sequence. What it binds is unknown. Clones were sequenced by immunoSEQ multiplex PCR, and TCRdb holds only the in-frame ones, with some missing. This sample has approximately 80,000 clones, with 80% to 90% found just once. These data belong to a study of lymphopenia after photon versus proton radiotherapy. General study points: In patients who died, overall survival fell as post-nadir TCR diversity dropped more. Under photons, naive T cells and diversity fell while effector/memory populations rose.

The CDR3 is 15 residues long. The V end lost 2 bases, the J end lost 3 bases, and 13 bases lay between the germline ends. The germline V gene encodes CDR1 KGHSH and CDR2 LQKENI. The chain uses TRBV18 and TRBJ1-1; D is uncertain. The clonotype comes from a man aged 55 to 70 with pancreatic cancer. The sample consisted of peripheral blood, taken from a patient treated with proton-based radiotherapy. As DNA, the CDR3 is TGTGCCAGCTCACCAGGCCAGACTAGTTACACTGAAGCTTTCTTT. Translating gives CASSPGQTSYTEAFF.